This TCR beta chain came from a study of T-cell memory formation after mild COVID-19. General study results and limits: There was a balanced CD4/CD8 profile in clones contracting day 15 to 85, and later expanders leaned CD4+. Pre-infection memory contained some responding clones, which suggested that cross-reactive memory had joined. CD4+ contracting clones lay mainly in CM and EM, CD8+ ones in EMRA.

The CDR3 runs to 13 residues. Trimming removed 5 bases from V and 6 bases from J, with 8 bases in between. Germline values: CDR1 SEHNR, CDR2 FQNEAQ (reference sequence). TCR alpha and TCR beta cDNA libraries with sample barcodes and UMIs came from 5'RACE using constant-segment primers. TCRdb reprocessed the 5' RACE reads via MiXCR and lists one record per CDR3 protein. The sample holds 400,000 to 500,000 distinct CDR3 sequences, roughly 20% seen once. A remark on this clonotype: Its target is unknown.

The V gene is TRBV7-9, the J gene TRBJ1-6; no firm D call. This TCR derives from an adult woman who had mild COVID-19 (a few samples of this study predate the infection). Cell type and time point are not known. Sequencing was performed on PBMCs or a T cell subset sorted from them (not recorded which). CDR3 region: CASSRGGNSPLHF. The CDR3 DNA is TGTGCCAGCAGCCGGGGTGGTAATTCACCCCTCCACTTT.